This TCR beta chain originates from a study of blood T cell repertoires in COVID-19. On the study more broadly: The United States, Italy and Spain supplied acute and convalescent COVID-19 samples. Sample material is recorded as cDNA or gDNA derived from T cells, B-cell-depleted T cells, or PBMCs.

The method was immunoSEQ multiplex PCR; TCRdb's version includes in-frame clones alone and lacks a portion of them. The sample contains approximately 150,000 clones, roughly four fifths of which appear only once. This CDR3 region has 13 residues. V was trimmed by 0 bases and J by 3 bases, leaving 5 bases between them. The germline V gene has CDR1 SGHTA and CDR2 FQGNSA. Sequencing was performed on peripheral blood. The source of this sequence is a woman older than 75 with acute or convalescent COVID-19. This chain joins TRBV7-2 and TRBJ1-2; D is undetermined. CDR3 sequence: CASSLARYYGYTF. The CDR3 DNA reads as TGTGCCAGCAGCTTAGCGCGGTACTATGGCTACACCTTC.